This T cell receptor beta chain was sequenced in a study of T-cell reconstitution after alpha-beta-depleted transplantation in children. Whole-study findings and limits: After one year, T-cell counts and TCRbeta diversity mostly came from new T cells. Expanded graft clones, several hundred of them, were reportedly the source of alpha-beta T cells about two months after transplant.

The table lists this clonotype with many counts. Its target is not known. Unique molecular identifiers were incorporated when the TCRbeta library was constructed. TCRdb re-called the PCR reads with MiXCR, one entry per CDR3 protein. The table lists a few hundred thousand distinct CDR3 sequences, around 13% of them singletons. This sequence was found in a male patient younger than 18 who had a stem cell transplant for acute myeloid leukemia, so the T cells may come from the graft donor. The sample in question was PBMCs, mostly from graft donor cells, obtained 360 days after TCRalphabeta/CD19-depleted stem cell transplant.

CDR3 residues: CASSLFAGATNEKLFF. For the CDR3, the DNA is TGTGCCAGCAGTCTCTTTGCCGGTGCAACTAATGAAAAACTGTTTTTT. The V call is TRBV27, the J call TRBJ1-4; D gene uncertain. Germline V gene sequence: CDR1 MNHEY, CDR2 SMNVEV (reference sequence). The CDR3 sequence is 16 residues long. Trimming pared 5 bases from V and 0 bases from J, leaving 13 bases between. The variable domain in full, completed from reference TRBV27 and TRBJ1-4, reads EAQVTQNPRYLITVTGKKLTVTCSQNMNHEYMSWYRQDPGLGLRQIYYSMNVEVTDKGDVPEGYKVSRKEKRNFPLILESPSPNQTSLYFCASSLFAGATNEKLFFGSGTQLSVL.